A single T cell receptor beta chain is shown here with its context. Its cognate antigen is unknown. Primed by a sample-barcoded 5' primer and a J-beta primer mix, a second PCR proceeded for about 6 to 12 cycles. Every cDNA was tagged by a template-switch adaptor with 12 random nucleotides. A minimum of 2.5 million CDR3-containing paired-end reads was obtained for each sample. Each CDR3 protein gets one entry after TCRdb re-called the 5' RACE reads with MiXCR. Of about 620,000 distinct CDR3 sequences listed, around 50% are singletons. The sample comes from a study of blood T cells in healthy people across ages. Study overall: Template switching retrieved approximately one barcoded beta molecule for each two T cells. Points from the study as a whole: Researchers said unsorted PBMCs prevented a conclusive naive versus antigen-experienced comparison.

The CDR3 is 16 amino acids. Germline V gives CDR1 DFQATT, CDR2 SNEGSKA (reference sequence). V was pared by 0 bases and J by 1 base, with 15 bases between. This sequence originates from a woman over 75 in good health. The sequenced sample was blood. This chain joins TRBV20-1 and TRBJ2-5; the D gene is possibly TRBD1 (6 bases). DNA for the CDR3: TGCAGTGCTAGAGACTGGGACGAGGGGGTCCAAGAGACCCAGTACTTC. Amino acids: CSARDWDEGVQETQYF.